This TCR beta chain originates from a study of Ad26.COV2.S vaccination and SARS-CoV-2 variants (TCRdb year 2021). In terms of the full investigation: Vaccine-arm donors were drawn from COV1001, a multicentre, randomized, double-blind, placebo-controlled phase I-IIa trial of Ad26.COV2.S in healthy adults. Ad26.COV2.S was administered intramuscularly at 5 x 10^10 or 1 x 10^11 viral particles, either as a single shot or as two shots given 56 days apart. TCRbeta repertoire sequencing was used to assess the specificity and breadth of SARS-CoV-2-reactive T cell receptors after Ad26.COV2.S vaccination. The TCR-sequenced set comprised approximately 32 samples: about 19 Ad26.COV2.S vaccine recipients, 5 placebo recipients and 8 SARS-CoV-2 convalescent individuals. Trial participants were randomized into five groups of five: low-dose or high-dose Ad26.COV2.S given once or twice, or placebo on both occasions. Blinding of investigators to trial group allocation was maintained during experiments and outcome assessment.

This clone came up once. Its antigen is unknown. Base qualities were left out, and no much larger clone turns up one base away. The treatment or condition label here, explained by the study, means: about 20 received Ad26.COV2.S at low or high dose, single or two shots; about 5 received placebo; per-sample allocation not given. For vaccine and placebo recipients, repertoires were sequenced using samples collected on day 63 after the first injection. Between 29 July and 7 August 2020, Cohort 1b enrolled some 25 adults aged 18-55 years at one site in Boston, USA. Ad26.COV2.S was a replication-incompetent adenovirus type 26 vector expressing a prefusion-stabilized SARS-CoV-2 spike protein from the original Wuhan strain. TCRbeta CDR3 regions were sequenced with the immunoSEQ Assay. After extraction, genomic DNA underwent amplification by bias-controlled multiplex PCR, followed by high-throughput sequencing. As for how the authors treated the data: To quantify the absolute abundance of every unique TCRbeta CDR3 region, sequences were collapsed and filtered. T cell fraction was estimated by normalizing TCRbeta template counts to usable DNA, with usable DNA measured through amplification of reference genes found in all nucleated cells. Repertoire TCRs were annotated as SARS-CoV-2-specific when V gene, CDR3 amino acid sequence and J gene were exactly matched to a known reactive TCR set. The reference SARS-CoV-2 TCR set was obtained from MIRA and was filtered for enrichment in COVID-19-positive ImmuneCODE repertoires, whereby public or cross-reactive TCRs were removed. Using the MIRA antigens, annotated TCRs were further analysed by specific ORF or by position within an ORF. Depth was the summed frequency of annotated unique rearrangements, while breadth was defined as annotated unique rearrangements over total unique productive rearrangements. Two-sided Wilcoxon rank-sum tests were used to compare TCR breadth between groups. Here the immuneACCESS table is served through TCRdb, limited to in-frame sequences with V and J called. Missing clones are a known gap in these copies; in checked studies unresolved V genes cover under half, and the rest lacks a known reason. V, J and clone size are taken as reported in that table, and D and trimming were inferred from the DNA itself. The sample table contains 250,000 or so clones; only one count was recorded for approximately 88% of them. Roughly 3% of the sample is held by the ten biggest clonotypes.

What the work shows at the level of the full study, not this receptor alone: The authors noted that the TCR breadth and depth analyses may have underestimated total T cell responses. After vaccination, substantial breadth of spike-specific CD8+ and CD4+ T cell responses was reported. Comparable non-spike TCR breadth was observed between vaccine and placebo recipients, consistent with only spike being contained in the vaccine. Higher spike-specific TCR breadth was observed in Ad26.COV2.S recipients than in placebo recipients (P = 0.0014). The study lacked the statistical power to compare responses across vaccine doses or regimens.

The material sequenced was peripheral blood, taken in a trial of Ad26.COV2.S vaccine versus placebo. The receptor's source is a person aged 18-60 years who received the Ad26.COV2.S COVID-19 vaccine or a placebo.

The DNA is as follows: TGCAGCGTTGAACCGACTAGCGGGGGATACAATGAGCAGTTCTTC. It is translated as CSVEPTSGGYNEQFF. This receptor chain uses TRBV29-1 and TRBJ2-1, and 12 junctional nucleotides match TRBD2. Relative to germline, V is missing 2 bases and J is missing 4 bases, with 3 bases of the junction outside any gene match. The CDR1 and CDR2 encoded by the germline V gene are SQVTM and ANQGSEA. The CDR3, from cysteine to phenylalanine, totals 15 residues. Only the CDR3 part of the read is kept: 45 bases, read in frame from the first base.